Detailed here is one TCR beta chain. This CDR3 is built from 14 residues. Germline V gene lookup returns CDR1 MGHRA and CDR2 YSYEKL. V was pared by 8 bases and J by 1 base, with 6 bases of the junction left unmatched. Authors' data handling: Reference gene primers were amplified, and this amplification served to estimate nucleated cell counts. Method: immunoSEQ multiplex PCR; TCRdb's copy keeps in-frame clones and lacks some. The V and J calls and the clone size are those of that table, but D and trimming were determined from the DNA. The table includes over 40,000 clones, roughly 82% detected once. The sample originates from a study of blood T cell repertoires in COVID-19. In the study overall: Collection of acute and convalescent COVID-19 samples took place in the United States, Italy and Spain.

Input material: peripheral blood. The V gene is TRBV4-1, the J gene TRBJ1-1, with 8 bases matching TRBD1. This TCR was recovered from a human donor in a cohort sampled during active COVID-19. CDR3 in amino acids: CASGRQGTNTEAFF. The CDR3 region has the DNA TGCGCCAGCGGTCGACAGGGGACGAACACTGAAGCTTTCTTT.